This T cell receptor (beta chain) was captured by sequencing in a study of T-cell reconstitution after alpha-beta-depleted transplantation in children. Study outcomes and limitations: TCRbeta diversity was high at day 60 in some patients (a result of surviving recipient T cells and thymic progenitors). Several hundred rapidly expanded clones from non-depleted graft cells reportedly supplied alpha-beta T cells about two months post-transplant. From newly produced T cells came most of the T-cell counts and diversity one year after transplant.

During its preparation, the TCRbeta library received unique molecular identifiers. From the PCR reads, TCRdb called clonotypes with MiXCR, one entry per CDR3 protein. The data hold about 58,000 distinct CDR3 sequences, with around 40% observed a single time. The table lists this clonotype with a few counts. Its antigen is unknown. Between the trimmed V and J ends, which lost 7 bases and 6 bases, there was a span of 12 bases. The CDR3 runs to 13 residues. The sample consisted of PBMCs, mostly from graft donor cells, taken 360 days after TCRalphabeta/CD19-depleted stem cell transplant. The V gene is TRBV12-3 or TRBV12-4, the J gene TRBJ2-2, with D perhaps TRBD1 or TRBD2 (5 bases each). The sequence derives from a male patient aged 10 to 17 who had a stem cell transplant for acute lymphoblastic leukemia, so the T cells may come from the graft donor. The CDR3 loop is CASTQPGPGELFF. The CDR3 nucleotides are TGTGCCAGCACCCAGCCGGGGCCCGGGGAGCTGTTTTTT.